The entry below describes one T cell receptor (beta chain). This clonotype was counted between two and nine times. Its antigen specificity is not known. It has no much larger one-base neighbor in the sample; base qualities were not kept. This record belongs to a study of identical twins (dated by TCRdb to between 2015 and 2016). With respect to the entire study: The study deep-sequenced TCR alpha and beta repertoires from monozygotic twins, unrelated adults of various ages and cord blood to test whether fetal clonotypes persist. Replicate twin experiments were performed at different times using different library preparation protocols to rule out contamination.

The receptor library was made with 5' RACE. For sequencing, an Illumina HiSeq 2000 was employed. A universal primer binding site was added through template switching, and the final cDNA carried a unique molecular identifier so that TCR cDNA molecules could be counted accurately. First-strand cDNA for TCR alpha and beta chains was synthesized from specific primers in the conserved constant-segment region. To control for contamination, each cDNA library was double barcoded with a SMART-Mk sample barcode plus Illumina barcodes. Two successive PCR steps introduced TruSeq adapter sequences along with Illumina sample barcodes. The Illumina HiSeq platform was used with custom primers to sequence TCR alpha and beta cDNA libraries. On the study's bioinformatics: Unique molecular identifiers were extracted from raw reads with MiGEC, and CDR3 positions were determined with MiXCR. For each individual, recombination models were inferred using an EM algorithm with the repgenHMM and IGoR tools. The tcR package in R was used for shared clonotype analysis, with sharing normalized by the product of cloneset sizes. Out-of-frame nonproductive sequences were analyzed to study raw recombination free of thymic and clonal selection effects. TCRdb reran the public reads through fastp at Q25 and MiXCR, keeping productive beta chains. Records with the same CDR3 protein are collapsed into one entry carrying the most frequent genes and DNA. TCRdb, not the authors, supplied the V and J calls. For this sample the table gives around 470,000 distinct CDR3 sequences, of which 14% were detected only once. The top ten clones comprise approximately 0.52% of the sample.

Study-wide findings and limitations: Abundant cord blood beta clonotypes had fewer insertions, young adult naive repertoires showed a similar but weaker trend, and memory repertoires showed no such trend. Because the same donors could not be followed over many years, the conclusions relied on cross-sectional statistical analysis. In monozygotic twins, recombination models systematically underestimated out-of-frame TCR alpha sharing, but the models matched the sharing seen between unrelated individuals. In beta out-of-frame sequences, excess twin sharing was weaker, because having fewer shared sequences lowered the signal-to-noise ratio. Invariant T cells such as MAIT and iNKT could partly confound zero-insertion analyses, although diverse VJ usage argued against such confounding for most clonotypes. Compared with coincidental sharing between unrelated individuals, out-of-frame TCR alpha sequences shared between twins had an excess of sequences with low generation probability.

Every donor was a healthy Caucasian. Three pairs of female monozygotic twins, all aged about 18 to 29 years, made up the twin cohort. CD4+ and CD8+ T cell populations were isolated with positive isolation kits from Invitrogen. The CDR3 runs 15 amino acids, cysteine and phenylalanine included. CDR3 DNA is the only sequence kept; it has 45 bases, read in frame from the first base. CDR1 and CDR2, looked up from the germline V gene (reference sequence), are DFQATT and SNEGSKA. V loses 1 base at its end and J loses 2 bases; junction bases beyond the gene matches: 4. This same sample was also taken into another study, of yellow fever vaccine responses in identical twins. From the second report: According to the authors, the vaccine-induced T cell response in identical twins seemed to be partly convergent and partly specific to each individual. In identical twins, the study followed T cell clones that responded to the vaccine with precision.

The TCR sequence derives from a woman aged 18-30 years in good health. Sample: CD4+ T cells sorted from blood. This receptor chain uses TRBV20-1 and TRBJ2-3; TRBD2 aligns with 9 central bases. The sequence in DNA is TGCAGTGCTAGAGCTAGCGGGGTATTCACAGATACGCAGTATTTT. Translation gives CSARASGVFTDTQYF.